This T cell receptor (beta chain) was sequenced in a study of radiation and T cells in renal cell carcinoma. Treatment given: 15 Gy SBRT to primary tumor, nephrectomy 4 weeks later. Germline assignment: CDR1 SGHVS and CDR2 FNYEAQ. The CDR3 loop spans 14 amino acids. Trimming stripped 1 base from V and 1 base from J, with 7 bases between. Only in-frame clones appear in the TCRdb table, and some are missing; sequencing was by immunoSEQ multiplex PCR. The sample has around 13,000 clones, roughly a third seen once. The table lists this clone with a few counts. The clonotype comes from a man in his 60s with renal cell carcinoma. The gene calls are TRBV7-6 and TRBJ1-1; D gene ambiguous. Sequencing was performed on tumor tissue, taken from a patient whose treatment included radiotherapy and nephrectomy. The DNA of the CDR3 is TGTGCCAGCAGCTTAGGCCAGGAGAACACTGAAGCTTTCTTT. This gives the protein CASSLGQENTEAFF.